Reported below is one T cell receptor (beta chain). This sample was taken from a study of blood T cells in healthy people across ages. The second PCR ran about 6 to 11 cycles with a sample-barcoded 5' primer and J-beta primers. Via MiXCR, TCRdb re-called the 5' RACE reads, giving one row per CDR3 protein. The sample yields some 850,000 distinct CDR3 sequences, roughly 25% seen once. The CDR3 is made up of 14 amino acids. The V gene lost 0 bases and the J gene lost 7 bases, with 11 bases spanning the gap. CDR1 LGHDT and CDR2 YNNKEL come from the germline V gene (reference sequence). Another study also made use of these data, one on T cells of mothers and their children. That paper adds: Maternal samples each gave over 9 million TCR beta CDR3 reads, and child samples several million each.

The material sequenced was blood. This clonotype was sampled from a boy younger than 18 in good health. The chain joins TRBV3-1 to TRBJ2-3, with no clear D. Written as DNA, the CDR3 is TGTGCCAGCAGCCAAGAGTTGGAGCGCAATACGCAGTATTTT. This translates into CASSQELERNTQYF.